The 10 T cell receptor beta chains below all came from one sample that was sequenced in a study of post-analysis software for immune sequencing data. Study observations and caveats: Patients showed TRBV5-6, TRBV5-1 and TRBV20-1 among roughly 5 TRBV segments more frequent than in controls.

Their cognate antigens are unknown. The TCR beta cDNA libraries carried unique molecular identifiers. In TCRdb, the PCR reads were re-called with MiXCR into one record per CDR3 protein. The top ten hold about 0.5% of the sample, which has hundreds of thousands of distinct CDR3 sequences, about 27% seen once. Material: blood. These TCRs come from a girl between 5 and 17 years old with multiple sclerosis.

The rearrangement uses TRBV20-1 and TRBJ2-1; the match to TRBD2 covers 9 bases. The CDR3 spans 18 residues. Losses at the gene ends were 1 base for V and 3 bases for J; bases not matched to a gene: 13. Looked up from germline, CDR1 is DFQATT and CDR2 is SNEGSKA (reference sequence). The CDR3 loop reads CSARARFSEREDYNEQFF. CDR3 nucleotides: TGCAGTGCTAGAGCTCGGTTTAGCGAGCGGGAGGACTACAATGAGCAGTTCTTC.

V and J are TRBV18 and TRBJ1-5, with 10 bases aligning to TRBD1. The ends lost 1 base at V and 4 bases at J; junction bases unmatched: 4. The CDR3 length is 16 residues. From germline, CDR1 is KGHSH and CDR2 LQKENI. CDR3 bases: TGTGCCAGCTCACCACTCGACAGGGGGCGGAATCAGCCCCAGCATTTT. Translated, it gives CASSPLDRGRNQPQHF.

In the case of this clonotype: The junction departs from the called germline gene at one end, perhaps through a read error. This chain uses TRBV7-6 with TRBJ2-1; TRBD2 matches at 11 bases. Germline V gene data show CDR1 as SGHVS and CDR2 as FNYEAQ. The CDR3 covers 14 residues. The CDR3 spells CASNLASGRNEQFF. CDR3 nucleotide sequence: TGTGCCAGCAACTTAGCTAGCGGGAGGAATGAGCAGTTCTTC.

This clonotype was seen just once. The chain links TRBV7-2 to TRBJ1-1; TRBD1 is a possible D gene (5 bases). The CDR3 sequence is 12 residues long. V was pared by 1 base and J by 10 bases, with 10 bases between. Germline V CDR1 and CDR2: SGHTA, FQGNSA. The CDR3 DNA reads TGTGCCAGCAGCTTAGAGGCAGGGAGAGCTTTCTTT. It specifies CASSLEAGRAFF.

A word on this clonotype: This likely comes from a read error, as the CDR3 has no conserved phenylalanine or tryptophan at its end. The genes are TRBV7-9 and TRBJ2-3, with D possibly TRBD1 on 6 matching bases. Trimming took off 3 bases at V and 1 base at J, with 11 bases between the two ends. CDR3 length: 15 residues. Germline-derived CDR1 and CDR2 are SEHNR and FQNEAQ (reference sequence). CDR3 coding DNA: TGTGCCAGCAGCTTTGTTCGACAGGGCACAGATACGCAGTATGTT. It specifies CASSFVRQGTDTQYV.

The V and J genes are TRBV20-1 and TRBJ1-1, with TRBD1 identical over 7 bases. Germline values: CDR1 DFQATT, CDR2 SNEGSKA (reference sequence). Trimming at V came to 1 base and at J to 1 base, leaving 9 bases not matched to a gene. The CDR3 runs 16 residues. The CDR3 DNA reads TGCAGTGCTAGAGTCGTAGGGGGCTTTAGGAACACTGAAGCTTTCTTT. Translation gives CSARVVGGFRNTEAFF.

In this sample, this clonotype turned up many times. This sequence joins TRBV6-6 and TRBJ2-1, with 8 bases aligning to TRBD2. Germline assignment: CDR1 MNHNY and CDR2 SVGAGI (reference sequence). This CDR3 is 17 amino acids long. The V segment lost 0 bases and the J segment 3 bases; nucleotides outside the gene matches: 7. The CDR3 DNA reads TGTGCCAGCAGTTACTCCGGACTAGCAGGGGTCTACAATGAGCAGTTCTTC. Its translation is CASSYSGLAGVYNEQFF.

This clonotype was picked up many times. The chain joins TRBV10-3 to TRBJ2-7; D gene ambiguous. CDR1 and CDR2 (germline): ENHRY, SYGVKD. This CDR3 region has 15 residues. Trimming shortened V by 5 bases and J by 3 bases, and 17 bases separated the two germline ends. CDR3 sequence reads: CAISQPYQIDYEQYF. As DNA, the CDR3 is TGTGCCATCAGTCAACCCTATCAGATAGACTACGAGCAGTACTTC.

This clonotype has just a few counts. The chain uses TRBV20-1 and TRBJ2-3, with unresolved D. CDR1 and CDR2 from the germline V gene are DFQATT and SNEGSKA (reference sequence). Trimming took 6 bases from V and 4 from J, leaving 17 bases between them. This CDR3 contains 14 residues. CDR3 region: CSAEEVLLSDTQYF. CDR3 in DNA: TGCAGTGCGGAAGAGGTTCTCCTCTCAGATACGCAGTATTTT.

This clonotype appeared a few times. The chain carries TRBV20-1 and TRBJ2-3; D remains ambiguous. Germline CDR1 DFQATT, CDR2 SNEGSKA (reference sequence). V lost 7 bases and J 2 bases, leaving 13 bases between the germline ends. CDR3 size: 13 residues. The CDR3 protein is CSVRLATTDTQYF. The CDR3 DNA follows: TGCAGTGTTCGGCTGGCGACCACAGATACGCAGTATTTT.